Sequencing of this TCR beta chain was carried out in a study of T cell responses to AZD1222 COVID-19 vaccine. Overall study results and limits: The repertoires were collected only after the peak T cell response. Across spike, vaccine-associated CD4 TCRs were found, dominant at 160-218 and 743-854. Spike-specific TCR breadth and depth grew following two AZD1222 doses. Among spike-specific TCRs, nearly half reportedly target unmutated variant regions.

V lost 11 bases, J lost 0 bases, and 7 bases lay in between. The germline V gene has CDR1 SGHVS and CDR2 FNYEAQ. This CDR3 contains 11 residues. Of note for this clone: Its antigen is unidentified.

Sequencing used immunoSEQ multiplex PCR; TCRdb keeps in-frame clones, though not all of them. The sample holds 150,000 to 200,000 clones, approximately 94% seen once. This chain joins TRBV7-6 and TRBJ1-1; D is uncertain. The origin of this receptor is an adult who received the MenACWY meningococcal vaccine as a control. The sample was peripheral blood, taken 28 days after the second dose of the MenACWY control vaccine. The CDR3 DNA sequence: TGTGCCCCGAGGATGAACACTGAAGCTTTCTTT. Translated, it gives CAPRMNTEAFF. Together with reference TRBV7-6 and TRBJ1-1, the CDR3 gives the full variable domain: GAGVSQSPRYKVTKRGQDVALRCDPISGHVSLYWYRQALGQGPEFLTYFNYEAQQDKSGLPNDRFSAERPEGSISTLTIQRTEQRDSAMYRCAPRMNTEAFFGQGTRLTVV.